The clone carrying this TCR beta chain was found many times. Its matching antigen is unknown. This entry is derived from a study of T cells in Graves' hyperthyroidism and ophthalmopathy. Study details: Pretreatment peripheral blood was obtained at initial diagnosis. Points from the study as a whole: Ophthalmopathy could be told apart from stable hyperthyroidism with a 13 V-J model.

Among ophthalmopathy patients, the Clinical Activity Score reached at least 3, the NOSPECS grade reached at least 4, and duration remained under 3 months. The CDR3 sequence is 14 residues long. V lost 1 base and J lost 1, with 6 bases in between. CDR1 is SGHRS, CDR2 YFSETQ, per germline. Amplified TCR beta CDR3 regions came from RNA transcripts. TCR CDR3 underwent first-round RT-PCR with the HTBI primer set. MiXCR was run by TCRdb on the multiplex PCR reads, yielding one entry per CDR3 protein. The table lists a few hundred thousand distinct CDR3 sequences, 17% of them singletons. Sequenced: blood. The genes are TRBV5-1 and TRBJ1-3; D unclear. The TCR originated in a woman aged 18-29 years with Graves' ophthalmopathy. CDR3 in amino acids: CASSLTVSGNTIYF. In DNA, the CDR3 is TGCGCCAGCAGCTTGACGGTTTCTGGAAACACCATATATTTT. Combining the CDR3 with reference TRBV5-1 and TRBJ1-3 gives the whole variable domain KAGVTQTPRYLIKTRGQQVTLSCSPISGHRSVSWYQQTPGQGLQFLFEYFSETQRNKGNFPGRFSGRQFSNSRSEMNVSTLELGDSALYLCASSLTVSGNTIYFGEGSWLTVV.